These T cell receptor beta chains were read from a single sample in a study of cytomegalovirus exposure and HLA in healthy donors. Sequencing was performed with immunoSEQ multiplex PCR; in TCRdb, only in-frame clones are kept and a portion is missing. This table has about 110,000 clones, 76% appearing once. The source material was PBMCs. The receptors come from a man aged 25-40 years in good health and CMV-seropositive. Each CDR3 is given with its conserved first and last residue. Fields, in order: clone size, V gene, J gene, CDR3 protein. For some rows the clone size is stated as once, few or many, or as a class when expanded; others skip it.

.	TRBV30	TRBJ2-3	CAWSWGGRDTQYF
.	TRBV5-5	TRBJ2-1	CASSLEFGLAGDNEQFF
.	TRBV30	TRBJ2-1	CAWTLGTSTYNEQFF
.	TRBV2	TRBJ2-7	CASSVDRASHEQYF
.	TRBV28	TRBJ1-1	CASSLPGQARRDTEAFF
.	TRBV4-3	TRBJ2-1	CASSSVTLGTSGGAEQFF
.	TRBV19	TRBJ2-7	CASSFRGAYEQYF
.	TRBV28	TRBJ1-2	CASTTGATYGYTF
.	TRBV11-2	TRBJ2-2	CASSLRLAGGVHSGELFF
.	TRBV7-2	TRBJ2-7	CASSPKYEQYF
.	TRBV18	TRBJ2-5	CASSPGSGETQYF
.	TRBV7-2	TRBJ2-1	CASSLVGLAASYNEQFF
.	TRBV7-8	TRBJ1-5	CASSFGRSRDRGQPQHF
once	TRBV7-2	TRBJ2-7	CASSQAGQAGEQYF
.	TRBV5-1	TRBJ2-1	CASSPDSSSYNEQFF
.	TRBV29-1	TRBJ2-5	CSAGGGGETQYF
.	TRBV7-2	TRBJ1-2	CASSRSGGRAGYTF
.	TRBV6-4	TRBJ1-1	CASSRTGNTEAFF
once	TRBV7-9	TRBJ1-6	CASSLDGQINSPLHF
.	TRBV5-4	.	CASSTGTSGGYEQYF
few	TRBV2	TRBJ2-1	CASSPRDTVPNEQFF
.	TRBV6-1	TRBJ2-7	CASTWTSGSYEQYF
.	TRBV9	TRBJ1-2	CASSVEAGNYGYTF
.	TRBV2	TRBJ1-1	CASSVGVGLFF
few	TRBV5-5	TRBJ1-3	CASSRLAELAGNTIYF
.	TRBV30	TRBJ2-1	CAWSAPGQGNYNEQFF
.	TRBV7-3	TRBJ2-1	CASSPTSGGAGYEQFF
.	TRBV7-8	TRBJ1-1	CASSLFLTGGAEAFF
.	TRBV29-1	TRBJ1-1	CSAGQMNTEAFF
few	TRBV7-2	TRBJ2-2	CASSEGGRGFTGELFF
.	TRBV28	TRBJ2-1	CASSLRDRGGNEQFF
.	TRBV9	TRBJ2-2	CASSLGGRELFF
few	TRBV7-9	TRBJ1-1	CASSLGLVSEAPEAFF
few	TRBV7-9	TRBJ2-3	CASSKSTGSTDTQYF
.	TRBV29-1	TRBJ1-2	CSVEDRAGLYGYTF
.	TRBV9	TRBJ2-5	CASSNRGGLMVETQYF
few	TRBV27	TRBJ2-2	CASSLNSWGELFF